This TCR beta chain was found in a study of blood T cell repertoires in COVID-19 (dated by TCRdb to the early 2020s). Turning to the overall study: Collaborator samples came from the United States, Italy and Spain and covered acute and convalescent phases of COVID-19. The prospective study material was composed of cDNA or gDNA derived from T cells, B-cell-depleted T cells, or PBMCs. Subjects who had been exposed to COVID-19, were actively infected with it, or had recovered from it provided the deeply sampled blood TCRbeta repertoires that made up the dataset. Sample metadata almost always included a de-identified subject ID, COVID-19 status, age in years and sex. The repertoires were released in a freely available public database meant as a resource for research on the immune response to SARS-CoV-2. Where available, HLA class I and class II types were taken from metadata supplied by the sample provider and were not determined by assay-based typing. The samples were drawn from two sources: the first 160 participants of the ongoing ImmuneRACE study, and 1,200 or so subjects contributed by 6 global collaborators. Summary of the overall study and its limitations: Clinical and demographic metadata were provided uncurated, with the amount varying by source and participant.

In its sample, this clone was seen once. Its antigen is not yet known. No much larger clonotype is one base removed from it; base qualities were not supplied. V is cut by 0 bases and J by 9 bases, and the space between the germline ends is 19 bases. The germline V gene (reference sequence) gives CDR1 as SGHKS and CDR2 as YYEKEE. The CDR3 holds 15 amino acids from the cysteine to the phenylalanine. Only the CDR3 DNA stays, 45 bases, in frame from base 1. Each collaborating institution followed its own protocols to collect whole blood in K2EDTA tubes. Collaborator samples were shipped for TCRbeta analysis as frozen whole blood, isolated PBMCs, or DNA extracted from either sample type. TCRbeta CDR3 regions were amplified from genomic DNA using the immunoSEQ Assay, a bias-controlled multiplex PCR. As for the original processing: The number of nucleated cells in each sample was estimated by amplification of reference gene primers within the assay. To quantify the absolute abundance of each unique TCRbeta CDR3 rearrangement, sequence reads were collapsed and filtered. For each sample, productive Simpson clonality was calculated by taking the square root of Simpson's diversity index across productive rearrangements. TCRdb stores this immuneACCESS table with in-frame sequences only. Part of the clones is absent; in the studies checked, under half of the shortfall reflects unresolved V genes, and no reason is known for the rest. V and J calls and clone size are given by that table; D and trimming were obtained from the DNA. This sample has 150,000 to 200,000 clones in its table, and around three quarters of those were observed once. In total, the top ten clones hold roughly 8.3% of the sample.

The chain is assembled from TRBV5-5 and TRBJ2-7; the D gene remains uncertain. The TCR sequence derives from a man in his fifties or sixties with acute or convalescent COVID-19. The sample was peripheral blood. The DNA sequence is given as TGTGCCAGCAGCTTGGGAGAGAGTGGCCGGGTTGTGCAGTACTTC. It translates to CASSLGESGRVVQYF.